These 6 T cell receptor beta chains were sequenced from one sample in a study of prognosis after radiotherapy for stage I lung cancer. With two-round multiplex PCR, TCR beta CDR3 sequences were amplified from genomic DNA. The authors ran first-round PCR with primers specific to each TRBV and TRBJ gene. One entry per CDR3 protein results from TCRdb running MiXCR on the multiplex PCR reads. The sample has 20,000 to 25,000 distinct CDR3 sequences; around 40% are singletons. The sequencing here drew on PBMCs, taken before or after stereotactic body radiation therapy (not recorded which). Receptor source: a donor aged 50 or older with non-small cell lung cancer.

The CDR3 DNA is TGTGCCAGCGGGAATGGGGCTAGATCTTACTTC. Translation: CASGNGARSYF. The rearrangement joins TRBV6-1 to TRBJ2-5; TRBD1 might be the D (5 bases). The CDR3 is 11 amino acids. The germline V gene has CDR1 MNHNS and CDR2 SASEGT. The V gene lost 8 bases and the J gene lost 14 bases, with 18 bases spanning the gap.

V usage is TRBV6-1 and J usage is TRBJ2-7; 14 positions agree with TRBD2. Looked up from germline, CDR1 is MNHNS and CDR2 is SASEGT. The J segment lost 5 bases and the V segment lost 6 bases, leaving 6 bases of the junction unmatched. This CDR3 has 15 amino acids. CDR3 region: CASRGGTSGSHEQYF. The CDR3 DNA reads as TGTGCCAGCAGGGGGGGGACTAGCGGGAGTCACGAGCAGTACTTC.

This clonotype was seen a single time. J is TRBJ1-1 and V is TRBV28, with D possibly matching TRBD1 (5 bases). The CDR3 consists of 14 residues. Germline CDR1 and CDR2: MDHEN and SYDVKM. V shed 5 bases and J shed 11 bases, with 21 bases lying between them. CDR3 loop: CASSPPQTGRSAFF. The CDR3 DNA is TGTGCCAGCAGTCCCCCCCAAACAGGCCGCTCCGCTTTCTTT.

In this sample, this clonotype turned up many times. The chain employs TRBV4-2 and TRBJ1-1, with no clear D. The germline CDR1 and CDR2 sequences are LGHNA and YNFKEQ. The V and J ends lost 4 bases and 3 bases respectively, with 15 bases between them. This CDR3 region has 15 residues. The CDR3 protein is CASSLQGLVYTEAFF. For the CDR3, the DNA is TGTGCCAGCAGCCTTCAAGGACTTGTGTACACTGAAGCTTTCTTT.

This clonotype was detected many times. J is TRBJ1-2 and V is TRBV10-2; 7 nucleotides line up with TRBD1. V shed 6 bases, J shed 5 bases, and the junction held 3 bases outside the gene matches. Germline CDR1 WSHSY, CDR2 SAAADI. The CDR3 covers 12 residues. The CDR3 reads CASRRDSYGYTF. The DNA of the CDR3 is TGCGCCAGCAGGCGGGACAGTTATGGCTACACCTTC.

In this sample, this clonotype turned up many times. The V call is TRBV20-1, the J call TRBJ2-1, with 12 bases identical to TRBD2. This CDR3 has 14 residues. CDR1 is DFQATT, CDR2 SNEGSKA, per germline (reference sequence). The CDR3 loop reads CSRLLAGGYNEQFF. The CDR3 DNA sequence: TGCAGCCGCCTCCTAGCGGGAGGGTACAATGAGCAGTTCTTC.